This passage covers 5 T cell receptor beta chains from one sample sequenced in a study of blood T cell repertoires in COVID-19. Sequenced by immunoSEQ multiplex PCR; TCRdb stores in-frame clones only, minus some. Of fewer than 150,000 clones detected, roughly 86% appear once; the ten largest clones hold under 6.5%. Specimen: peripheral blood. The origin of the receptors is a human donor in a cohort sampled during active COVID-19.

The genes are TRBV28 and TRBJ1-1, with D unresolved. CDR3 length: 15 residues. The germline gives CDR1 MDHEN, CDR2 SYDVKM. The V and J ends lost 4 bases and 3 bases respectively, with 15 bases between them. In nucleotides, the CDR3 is TGTGCCAGCAGTTCTCGAATTCTACGGGACACTGAAGCTTTCTTT. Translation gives CASSSRILRDTEAFF.

The CDR3 protein is CSVEVSGNQQYF. The CDR3 region has the DNA TGCAGCGTTGAGGTTAGCGGGAACCAGCAGTACTTC. The J gene is TRBJ2-7, the V gene TRBV29-1, with 8 bases lining up with TRBD2. This CDR3 spans 12 amino acids. Germline V lookup: CDR1 SQVTM, CDR2 ANQGSEA. With 3 bases clipped from V and 8 bases from J, the junction kept 6 bases outside the gene matches.

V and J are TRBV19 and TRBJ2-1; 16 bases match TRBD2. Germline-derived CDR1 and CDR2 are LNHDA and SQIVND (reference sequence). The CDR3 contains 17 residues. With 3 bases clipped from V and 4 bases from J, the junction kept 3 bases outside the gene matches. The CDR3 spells CASSIPGLAGGYNEQFF. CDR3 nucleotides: TGTGCCAGTAGTATTCCGGGACTAGCGGGGGGGTACAATGAGCAGTTCTTC. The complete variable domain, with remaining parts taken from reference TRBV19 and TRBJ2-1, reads DGGITQSPKYLFRKEGQNVTLSCEQNLNHDAMYWYRQDPGQGLRLIYYSQIVNDFQKGDIAEGYSVSREKKESFPLTVTSAQKNPTAFYLCASSIPGLAGGYNEQFFGPGTRLTVL.

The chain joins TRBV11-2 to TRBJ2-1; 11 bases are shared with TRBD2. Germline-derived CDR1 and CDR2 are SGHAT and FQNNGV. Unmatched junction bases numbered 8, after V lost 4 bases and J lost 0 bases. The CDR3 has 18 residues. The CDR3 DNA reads TGTGCCAGCAGCTCCCAGACTAGCGGGACAAGCTCCTACAATGAGCAGTTCTTC. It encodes CASSSQTSGTSSYNEQFF.

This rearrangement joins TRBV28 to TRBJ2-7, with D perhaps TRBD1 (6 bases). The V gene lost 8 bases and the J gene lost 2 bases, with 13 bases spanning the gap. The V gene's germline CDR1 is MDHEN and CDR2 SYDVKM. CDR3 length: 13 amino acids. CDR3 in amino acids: CASENRATYEQYF. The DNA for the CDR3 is TGTGCCAGCGAGAACAGGGCGACCTACGAGCAGTACTTC.